Detailed here is one TCR beta chain. The antigen remains undetermined. MiXCR was run by TCRdb on the reads, yielding one entry per CDR3 protein. Altogether fewer than 55,000 distinct CDR3 sequences are present, around a fifth being singletons, with the ten largest covering about 80%. The source of the sample is a study of T cell repertoires in cytomegalovirus infection. J lost 11 bases, V lost 5 bases, and 13 bases had no gene match. The CDR3 is made up of 15 amino acids. The source material was CD8+ T cells from cultured PBMCs, sampled from culture after CMV antigen stimulation. The source is a human donor in good health (CMV status not recorded). Some clones in this sample may be carry-over from other donors' samples. The chain carries TRBV12-3 or TRBV12-4 and TRBJ1-5; TRBD1 aligns across 9 bases. The CDR3 loop is CASSRTGELGRSQHF. DNA of the CDR3: TGTGCCAGCAGTCGGACAGGGGAGCTCGGCCGGTCCCAGCATTTT.